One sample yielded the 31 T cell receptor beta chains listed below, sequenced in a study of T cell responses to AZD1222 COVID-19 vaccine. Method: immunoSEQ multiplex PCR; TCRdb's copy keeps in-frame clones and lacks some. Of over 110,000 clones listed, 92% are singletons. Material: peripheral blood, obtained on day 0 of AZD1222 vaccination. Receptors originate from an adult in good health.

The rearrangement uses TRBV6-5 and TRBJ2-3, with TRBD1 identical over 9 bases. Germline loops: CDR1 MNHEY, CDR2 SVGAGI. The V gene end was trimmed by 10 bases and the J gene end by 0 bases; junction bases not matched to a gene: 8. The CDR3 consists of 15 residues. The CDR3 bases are TGTGCCATCCCTCCTGGGACAGGGAGCACAGATACGCAGTATTTT. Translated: CAIPPGTGSTDTQYF.

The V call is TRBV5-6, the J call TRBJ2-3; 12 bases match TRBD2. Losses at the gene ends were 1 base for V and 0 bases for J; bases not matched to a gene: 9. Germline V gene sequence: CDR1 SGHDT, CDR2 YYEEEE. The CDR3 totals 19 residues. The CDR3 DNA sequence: TGTGCCAGCAGCTTGCGGCTAGCGGGAGGGGACCCTAGCACAGATACGCAGTATTTT. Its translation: CASSLRLAGGDPSTDTQYF.

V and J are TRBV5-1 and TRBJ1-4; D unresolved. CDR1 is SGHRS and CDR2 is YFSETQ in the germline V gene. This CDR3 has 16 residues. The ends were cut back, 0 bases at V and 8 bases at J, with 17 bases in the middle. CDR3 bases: TGCGCCAGCAGCTTGGAGTCCCGGAGGGTAGGGGAAAAACTGTTTTTT. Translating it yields CASSLESRRVGEKLFF. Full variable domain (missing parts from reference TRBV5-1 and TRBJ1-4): KAGVTQTPRYLIKTRGQQVTLSCSPISGHRSVSWYQQTPGQGLQFLFEYFSETQRNKGNFPGRFSGRQFSNSRSEMNVSTLELGDSALYLCASSLESRRVGEKLFFGSGTQLSVL.

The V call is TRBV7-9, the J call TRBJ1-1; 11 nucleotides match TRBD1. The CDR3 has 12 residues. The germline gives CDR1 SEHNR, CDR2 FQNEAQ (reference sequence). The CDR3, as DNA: TGTGCGACGGGACAGGGGGACACTGAAGCTTTCTTT. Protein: CATGQGDTEAFF.

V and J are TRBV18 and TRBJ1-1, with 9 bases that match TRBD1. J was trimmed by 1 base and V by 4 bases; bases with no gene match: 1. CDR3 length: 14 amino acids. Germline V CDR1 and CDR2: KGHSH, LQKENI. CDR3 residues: CASSLQGANTEAFF. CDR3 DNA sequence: TGTGCCAGCTCACTACAGGGGGCGAACACTGAAGCTTTCTTT.

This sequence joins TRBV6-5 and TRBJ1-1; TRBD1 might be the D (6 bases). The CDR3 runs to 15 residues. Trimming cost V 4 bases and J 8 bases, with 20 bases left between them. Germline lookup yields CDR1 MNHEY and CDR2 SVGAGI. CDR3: CASSSGQTLTGEAFF. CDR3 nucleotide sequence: TGTGCCAGCAGTTCCGGACAGACCCTTACGGGAGAAGCTTTCTTT.

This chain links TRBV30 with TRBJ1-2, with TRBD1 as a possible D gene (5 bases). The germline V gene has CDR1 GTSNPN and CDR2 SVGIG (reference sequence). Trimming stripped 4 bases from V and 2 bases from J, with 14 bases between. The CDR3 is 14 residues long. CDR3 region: CAWKPGAQNYGYTF. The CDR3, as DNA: TGTGCCTGGAAACCCGGGGCCCAGAACTATGGCTACACCTTC. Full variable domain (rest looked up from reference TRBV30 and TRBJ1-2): SQTIHQWPATLVQPVGSPLSLECTVEGTSNPNLYWYRQAAGRGLQLLFYSVGIGQISSEVPQNLSASRPQDRQFILSSKKLLLSDSGFYLCAWKPGAQNYGYTFGSGTRLTVV.

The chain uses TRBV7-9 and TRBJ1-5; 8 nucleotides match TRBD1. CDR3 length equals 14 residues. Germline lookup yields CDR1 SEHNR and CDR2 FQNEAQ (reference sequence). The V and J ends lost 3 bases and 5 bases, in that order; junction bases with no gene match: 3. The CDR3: CASSFDRGDQPQHF. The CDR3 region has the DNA TGTGCCAGCAGCTTTGACAGGGGAGATCAGCCCCAGCATTTT. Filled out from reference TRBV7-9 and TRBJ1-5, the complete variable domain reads DTGVSQNPRHKITKRGQNVTFRCDPISEHNRLYWYRQTLGQGPEFLTYFQNEAQLEKSRLLSDRFSAERPKGSFSTLEIQRTEQGDSAMYLCASSFDRGDQPQHFGDGTRLSIL.

The CDR3 sequence: CASSFSVEGAYGYTF. CDR3 DNA: TGTGCCAGCAGCTTCTCGGTTGAGGGGGCGTACGGCTACACCTTC. The chain carries TRBV7-2 and TRBJ1-2; 7 bases align to TRBD1. Germline V gene sequence: CDR1 SGHTA, CDR2 FQGNSA. The CDR3 sequence is 15 residues long. The V segment lost 3 bases and the J segment 8 bases; nucleotides outside the gene matches: 12.

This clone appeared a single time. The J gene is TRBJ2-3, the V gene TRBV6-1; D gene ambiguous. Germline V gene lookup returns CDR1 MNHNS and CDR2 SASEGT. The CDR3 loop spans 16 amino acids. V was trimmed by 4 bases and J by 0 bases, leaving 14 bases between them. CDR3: CASSAAELQSTDTQYF. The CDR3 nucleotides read TGTGCCAGCAGTGCGGCGGAGCTCCAAAGCACAGATACGCAGTATTTT.

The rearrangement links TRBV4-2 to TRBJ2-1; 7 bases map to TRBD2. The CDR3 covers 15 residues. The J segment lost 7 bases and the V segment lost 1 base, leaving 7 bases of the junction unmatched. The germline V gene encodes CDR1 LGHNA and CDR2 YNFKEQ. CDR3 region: CASSQAAGVSNEQFF. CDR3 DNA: TGTGCCAGCAGCCAAGCCGCGGGAGTGAGTAATGAGCAGTTCTTC.

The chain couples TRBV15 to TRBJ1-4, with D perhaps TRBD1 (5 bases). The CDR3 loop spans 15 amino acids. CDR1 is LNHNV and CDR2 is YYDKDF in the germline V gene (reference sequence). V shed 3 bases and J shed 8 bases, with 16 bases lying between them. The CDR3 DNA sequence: TGTGCCACCAGCAGGCCCTTGGGGGTTGGCGAAAAACTGTTTTTT. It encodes CATSRPLGVGEKLFF.

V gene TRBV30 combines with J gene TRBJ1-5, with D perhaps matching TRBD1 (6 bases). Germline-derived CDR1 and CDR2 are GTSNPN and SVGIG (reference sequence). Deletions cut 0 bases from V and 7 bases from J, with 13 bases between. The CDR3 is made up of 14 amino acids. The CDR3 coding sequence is TGTGCCTGGAGTGTATCGGGGGGCGCCCAGCCCCAGCATTTT. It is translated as CAWSVSGGAQPQHF.

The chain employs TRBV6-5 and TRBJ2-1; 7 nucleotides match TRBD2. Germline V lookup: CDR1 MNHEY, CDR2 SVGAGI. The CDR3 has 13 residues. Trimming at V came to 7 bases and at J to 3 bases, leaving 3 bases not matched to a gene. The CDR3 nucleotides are TGTGCCAGCATAAGGGACTACTACAATGAGCAGTTCTTC. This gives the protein CASIRDYYNEQFF.

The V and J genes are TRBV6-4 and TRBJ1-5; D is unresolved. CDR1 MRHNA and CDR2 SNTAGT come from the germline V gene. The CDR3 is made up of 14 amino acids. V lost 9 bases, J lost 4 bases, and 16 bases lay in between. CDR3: CASQVLPSNQPQHF. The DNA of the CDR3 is TGTGCCAGTCAGGTTCTGCCTTCTAATCAGCCCCAGCATTTT.

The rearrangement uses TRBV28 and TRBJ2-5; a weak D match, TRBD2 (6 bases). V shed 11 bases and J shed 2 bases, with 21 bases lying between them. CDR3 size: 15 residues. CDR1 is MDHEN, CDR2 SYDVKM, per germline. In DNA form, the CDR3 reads TGTGCCTGCTCACACGGAGGGTTTGGTCAAGAGACCCAGTACTTC. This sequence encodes CACSHGGFGQETQYF.

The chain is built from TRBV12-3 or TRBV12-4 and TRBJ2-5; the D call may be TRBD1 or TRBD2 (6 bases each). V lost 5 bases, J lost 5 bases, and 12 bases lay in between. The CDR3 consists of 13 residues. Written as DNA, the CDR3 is TGTGCCAGCAGTGGGGGGCGGTACGAGACCCAGTACTTC. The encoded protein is CASSGGRYETQYF.

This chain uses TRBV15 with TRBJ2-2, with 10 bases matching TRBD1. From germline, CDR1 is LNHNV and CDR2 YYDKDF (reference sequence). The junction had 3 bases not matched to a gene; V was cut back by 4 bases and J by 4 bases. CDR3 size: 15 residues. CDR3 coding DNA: TGTGCCACCAGCACACGGGACAGGGGCACCGGGGAGCTGTTTTTT. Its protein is CATSTRDRGTGELFF. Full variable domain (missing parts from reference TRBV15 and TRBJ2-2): DAMVIQNPRYQVTQFGKPVTLSCSQTLNHNVMYWYQQKSSQAPKLLFHYYDKDFNNEADTPDNFQSRRPNTSFCFLDIRSPGLGDTAMYLCATSTRDRGTGELFFGEGSRLTVL.

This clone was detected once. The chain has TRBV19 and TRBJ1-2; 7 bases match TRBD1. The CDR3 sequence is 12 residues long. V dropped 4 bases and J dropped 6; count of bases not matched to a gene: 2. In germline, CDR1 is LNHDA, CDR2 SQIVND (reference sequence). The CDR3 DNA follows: TGTGCCAGTAGTAACAGGGGAGATGGCTACACCTTC. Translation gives CASSNRGDGYTF.

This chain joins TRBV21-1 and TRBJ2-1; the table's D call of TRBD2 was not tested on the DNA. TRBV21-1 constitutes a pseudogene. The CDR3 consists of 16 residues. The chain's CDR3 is CASSSLLAGDYNEQFF. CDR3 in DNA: TGTGCCAGCAGCTCCCTACTAGCGGGCGATTACAATGAGCAGTTCTTC.

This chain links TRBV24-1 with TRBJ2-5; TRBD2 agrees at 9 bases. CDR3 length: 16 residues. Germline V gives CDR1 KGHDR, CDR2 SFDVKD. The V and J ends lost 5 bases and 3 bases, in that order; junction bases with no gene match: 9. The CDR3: CATSVRAGGGKETQYF. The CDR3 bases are TGTGCCACCAGTGTGAGGGCGGGAGGGGGGAAAGAGACCCAGTACTTC.

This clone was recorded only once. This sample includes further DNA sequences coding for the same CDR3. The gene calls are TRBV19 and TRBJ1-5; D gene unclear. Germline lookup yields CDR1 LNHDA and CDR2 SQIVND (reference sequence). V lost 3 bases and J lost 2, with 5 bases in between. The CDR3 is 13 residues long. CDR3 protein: CASSITGNQPQHF. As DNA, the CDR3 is TGTGCCAGTAGTATTACAGGCAATCAGCCCCAGCATTTT.

The CDR3, as DNA: TGTGCCAGCAGCTTAAGGGTTGGGTCCAAAAACATTCAGTACTTC. Amino acids: CASSLRVGSKNIQYF. V is TRBV7-2 and J is TRBJ2-4; D gene uncertain. The germline V and J ends were trimmed by 2 bases and 2 bases, with 10 bases remaining between them. This CDR3 contains 15 residues. Germline-derived CDR1 and CDR2 are SGHTA and FQGNSA.

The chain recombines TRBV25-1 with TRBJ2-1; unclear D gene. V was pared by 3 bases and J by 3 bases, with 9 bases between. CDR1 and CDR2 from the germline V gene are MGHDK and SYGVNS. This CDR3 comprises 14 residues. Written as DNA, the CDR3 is TGTGCCAGCAGTGAGAGATACGACTACAATGAGCAGTTCTTC. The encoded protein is CASSERYDYNEQFF.

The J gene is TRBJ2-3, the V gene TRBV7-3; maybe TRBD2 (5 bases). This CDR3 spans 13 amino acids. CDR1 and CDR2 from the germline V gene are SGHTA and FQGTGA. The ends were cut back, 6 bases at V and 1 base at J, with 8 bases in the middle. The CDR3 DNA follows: TGTGCCAGCAGGACTATCCGCACAGATACGCAGTATTTT. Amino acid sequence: CASRTIRTDTQYF.

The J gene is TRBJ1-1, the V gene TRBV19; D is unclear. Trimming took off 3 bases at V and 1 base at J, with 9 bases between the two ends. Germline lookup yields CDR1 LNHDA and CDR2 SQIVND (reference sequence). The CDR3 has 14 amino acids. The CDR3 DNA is TGTGCCAGTAGTATCGTAGAGGGGAACACTGAAGCTTTCTTT. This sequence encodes CASSIVEGNTEAFF.

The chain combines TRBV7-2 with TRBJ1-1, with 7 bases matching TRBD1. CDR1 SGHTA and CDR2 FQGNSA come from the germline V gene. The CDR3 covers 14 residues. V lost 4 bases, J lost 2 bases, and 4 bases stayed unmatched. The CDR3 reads CASSSQGVNTEAFF. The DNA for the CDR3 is TGTGCCAGCAGCTCCCAGGGGGTTAACACTGAAGCTTTCTTT.

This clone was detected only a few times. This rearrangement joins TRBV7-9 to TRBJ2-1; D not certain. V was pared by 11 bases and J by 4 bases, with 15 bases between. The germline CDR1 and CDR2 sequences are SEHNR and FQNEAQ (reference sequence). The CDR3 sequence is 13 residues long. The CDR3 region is CAGTISGYNEQFF. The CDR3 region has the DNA TGTGCCGGAACCATTTCAGGTTACAATGAGCAGTTCTTC. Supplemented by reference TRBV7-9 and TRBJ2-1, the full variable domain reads DTGVSQNPRHKITKRGQNVTFRCDPISEHNRLYWYRQTLGQGPEFLTYFQNEAQLEKSRLLSDRFSAERPKGSFSTLEIQRTEQGDSAMYLCAGTISGYNEQFFGPGTRLTVL.

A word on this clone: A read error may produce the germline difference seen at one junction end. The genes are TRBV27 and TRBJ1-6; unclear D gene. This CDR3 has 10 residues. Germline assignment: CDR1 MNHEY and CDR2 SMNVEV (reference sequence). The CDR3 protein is CASTTAISPF. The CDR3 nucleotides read TGTGCCAGCACCACAGCTATTTCACCCTTT.

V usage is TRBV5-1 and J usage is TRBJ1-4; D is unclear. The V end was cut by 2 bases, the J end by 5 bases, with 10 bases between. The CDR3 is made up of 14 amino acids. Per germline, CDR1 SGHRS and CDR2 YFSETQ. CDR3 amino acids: CASSFGQPNEKLFF. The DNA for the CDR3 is TGCGCCAGCAGCTTTGGGCAGCCAAATGAAAAACTGTTTTTT.

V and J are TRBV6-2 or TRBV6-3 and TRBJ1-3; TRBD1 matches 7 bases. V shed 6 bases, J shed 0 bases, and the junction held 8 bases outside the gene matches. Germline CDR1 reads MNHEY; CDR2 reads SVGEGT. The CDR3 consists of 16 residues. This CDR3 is CASSRLQGISGNTIYF. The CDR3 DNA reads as TGTGCCAGCAGCAGACTACAGGGGATCTCTGGAAACACCATATATTTT.